The 10 T cell receptor beta chains in this list originate from one sample, sequenced in a study of blood T cell repertoires in COVID-19. The method was immunoSEQ multiplex PCR; TCRdb's version includes in-frame clones alone and lacks a portion of them. The profile shows under 45,000 clones, roughly 87% of them singletons. The sequenced sample consisted of peripheral blood. These TCRs come from an elderly woman in a cohort sampled during active or convalescent COVID-19.

This chain connects TRBV29-1 to TRBJ2-3; 14 bases agree with TRBD2. Per germline, CDR1 SQVTM and CDR2 ANQGSEA. The CDR3 totals 14 residues. CDR3 protein: CRWGLAGVSDTQYF. The CDR3 DNA reads as TGCAGGTGGGGACTAGCGGGAGTTTCAGATACGCAGTATTTT.

This sequence joins TRBV4-1 and TRBJ1-2; 9 bases are a match to TRBD1. The CDR3 contains 18 residues. Germline V gene sequence: CDR1 MGHRA, CDR2 YSYEKL. The V gene end was trimmed by 1 base and the J gene end by 6 bases; junction bases not matched to a gene: 15. DNA for the CDR3: TGCGCCAGCAGCCAAGGCGCTTTTCCGACAGGGGGGGAAGATGGCTACACCTTC. Translated: CASSQGAFPTGGEDGYTF.

V and J are TRBV19 and TRBJ1-1; a weak D match, TRBD1 (5 bases). CDR3 length equals 14 residues. V was trimmed by 0 bases and J by 10 bases, leaving 15 bases between them. From germline, CDR1 is LNHDA and CDR2 SQIVND (reference sequence). The CDR3 region has the DNA TGTGCCAGTAGTATAGATGGGACTTCACCCGGAGCTTTCTTT. It codes for CASSIDGTSPGAFF.

CDR3 coding DNA: TGTGCCAGCAGTCAAAGACAGGGTGTCTATGGCTACACCTTC. It specifies CASSQRQGVYGYTF. V is TRBV7-2 and J is TRBJ1-2; 7 nucleotides line up with TRBD1. Germline loops: CDR1 SGHTA, CDR2 FQGNSA. The CDR3 covers 14 residues. V shed 6 bases, J shed 4 bases, and the junction held 8 bases outside the gene matches.

J is TRBJ2-7 and V is TRBV11-1; D ambiguous. The CDR3 is 15 amino acids. Germline V gene lookup returns CDR1 SGHAT and CDR2 FQDESV (reference sequence). Trimming pared 6 bases from V and 7 bases from J, leaving 22 bases between. As DNA, the CDR3 is TGTGCCAGCAGTGTGAGACTCCCTTCCATCTGGGAGCAGTACTTC. This encodes CASSVRLPSIWEQYF.

This chain links TRBV5-1 with TRBJ2-3; unclear D gene. From germline, CDR1 is SGHRS and CDR2 YFSETQ. The CDR3 length is 14 residues. With 3 bases removed from V and 1 base from J, the gap between germline ends came to 9 bases. In DNA, the CDR3 is TGCGCCAGCAGCTCCCAACCAGGCACAGATACGCAGTATTTT. Its protein product is CASSSQPGTDTQYF.

V is TRBV7-2 and J is TRBJ2-3; tentatively, D is TRBD1 (6 bases). Trimming stripped 3 bases from V and 6 bases from J, with 19 bases between. The CDR3 is made up of 16 amino acids. Germline-derived CDR1 and CDR2 are SGHTA and FQGNSA. The chain's CDR3 is CASSFQQGSPLDTQYF. DNA for the CDR3: TGTGCCAGCAGCTTCCAACAGGGATCCCCCCTGGATACGCAGTATTTT.

The sample holds a few counts of this clone. The rearrangement joins TRBV7-9 to TRBJ1-1; D not certain. The germline CDR1 and CDR2 sequences are SEHNR and FQNEAQ (reference sequence). There are 12 residues in the CDR3. V was shortened by 1 base and J by 7 bases, with 7 bases between the two germline ends. The CDR3 reads CASSLVRGEAFF. The CDR3 nucleotides read TGTGCCAGCAGCTTAGTGCGTGGTGAAGCTTTCTTT. Filled out from reference TRBV7-9 and TRBJ1-1, the complete variable domain reads DTGVSQNPRHKITKRGQNVTFRCDPISEHNRLYWYRQTLGQGPEFLTYFQNEAQLEKSRLLSDRFSAERPKGSFSTLEIQRTEQGDSAMYLCASSLVRGEAFFGQGTRLTVV.

The chain carries TRBV2 and TRBJ2-4; D is perhaps TRBD1 (6 bases). V gave up 7 bases and J gave up 5 bases, with 9 bases separating them. CDR1 is SNHLY and CDR2 is FYNNEI in the germline V gene. The CDR3 length is 12 residues. CDR3 coding DNA: TGTGCCAGCATGGGGGCGGAAAACATTCAGTACTTC. This sequence encodes CASMGAENIQYF.

The V gene is TRBV5-8, the J gene TRBJ2-2, with 9 bases identical to TRBD2. J gave up 8 bases and V 2 bases, and 7 bases lay outside the gene matches. Germline CDR1 SGHTS, CDR2 YDEGEE. The CDR3 has 15 residues. CDR3 in DNA: TGTGCCAGCAGCTTTAGCGGGAGAGAAGCAGGGGAGCTGTTTTTT. This sequence encodes CASSFSGREAGELFF.